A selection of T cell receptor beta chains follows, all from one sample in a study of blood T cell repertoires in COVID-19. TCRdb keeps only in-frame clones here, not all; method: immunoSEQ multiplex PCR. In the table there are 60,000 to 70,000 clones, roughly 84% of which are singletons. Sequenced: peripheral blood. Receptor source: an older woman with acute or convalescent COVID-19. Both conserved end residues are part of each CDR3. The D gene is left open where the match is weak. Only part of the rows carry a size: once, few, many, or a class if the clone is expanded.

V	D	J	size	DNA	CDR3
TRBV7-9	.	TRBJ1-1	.	TGTGCCAGCAGCCTGGACAGCTGGAACACTGAAGCTTTCTTT	CASSLDSWNTEAFF
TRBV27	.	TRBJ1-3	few	TGTGCCAGCAGGGACAGAGGCGGAAACACCATATATTTT	CASRDRGGNTIYF
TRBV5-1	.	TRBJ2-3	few	TGCGCCAGCAGCTTGGCCGTCTTCACAGATACGCAGTATTTT	CASSLAVFTDTQYF
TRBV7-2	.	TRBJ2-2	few	TGTGCCAGCAGCTTAATAACTACCACCGGGGAGCTGTTTTTT	CASSLITTTGELFF
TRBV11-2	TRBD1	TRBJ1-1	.	TGTGCCAGCAGCGCGAGAGGGACAGGGAACACTGAAGCTTTCTTT	CASSARGTGNTEAFF
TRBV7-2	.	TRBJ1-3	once	TGTGCCAGCAGCTTAGCCTGGACATCGGGTGGAAACACCATATATTTT	CASSLAWTSGGNTIYF
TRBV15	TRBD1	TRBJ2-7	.	TGTGCCACCGGGACACGGACAGGGGCCTACGAGCAGTACTTC	CATGTRTGAYEQYF
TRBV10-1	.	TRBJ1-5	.	TGCGCCAGCAGACGGACAGTATATAGCAATCAGCCCCAGCATTTT	CASRRTVYSNQPQHF
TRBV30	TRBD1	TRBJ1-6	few	TGTGCCTGGAGGCCTGGGGGACAGGGCTATAATTCACCCCTCCACTTT	CAWRPGGQGYNSPLHF
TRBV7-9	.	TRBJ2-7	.	TGTGCCAGCAGCTTAGCCCCGGGAGGGACAGTATACTACGAGCAGTACTTC	CASSLAPGGTVYYEQYF
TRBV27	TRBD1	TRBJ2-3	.	TGTGCCAGCAGGGTGGACAGGTACACAGATACGCAGTATTTT	CASRVDRYTDTQYF
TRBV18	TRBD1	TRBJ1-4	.	TGTGCCAGCTCTCCGGCGCAGGGGGCGGAAAAACTGTTTTTT	CASSPAQGAEKLFF
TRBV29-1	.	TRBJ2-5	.	TGCAGCGTCCATACCCGGGGGGAGACCCAGTACTTC	CSVHTRGETQYF
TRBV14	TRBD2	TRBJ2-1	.	TGTGCCAGCAGCCAAGAGGCGGGAGGGTACAATGAGCAGTTCTTC	CASSQEAGGYNEQFF
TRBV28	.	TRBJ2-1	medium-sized	TGTGCCAGCAGTTTATGGGGGGGTAGGGAGCAGTTCTTC	CASSLWGGREQFF
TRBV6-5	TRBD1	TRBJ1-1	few	TGTGCCAGCACCATTGACAGGGGGAACACTGAAGCTTTCTTT	CASTIDRGNTEAFF
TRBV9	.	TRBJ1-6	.	TGTGCCAGCAGCCCCGCCGTTAGTTTTGATTCACCCCTCCACTTT	CASSPAVSFDSPLHF
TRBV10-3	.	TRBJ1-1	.	TGTGCCATCAGTGATATTAAGGGGAAATTCGGCACTGAAGCTTTCTTT	CAISDIKGKFGTEAFF
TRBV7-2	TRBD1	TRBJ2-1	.	TGTGCCAGCAGCCTAACAGGGGGGAACTACAATGAGCAGTTCTTC	CASSLTGGNYNEQFF
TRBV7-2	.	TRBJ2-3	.	TGTGCCAGCAGCTTATTGGCTAGCCTATCGGATACGCAGTATTTT	CASSLLASLSDTQYF
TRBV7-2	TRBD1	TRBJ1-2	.	TGTGCCAGCAGCTTAGACCCTAGGGACAGCCGAGGGGGCTACACCTTC	CASSLDPRDSRGGYTF
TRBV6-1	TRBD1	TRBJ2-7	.	TGTGCCAGCAGTGAAGAAGGGACAGGGGGAGGGTACGAGCAGTACTTC	CASSEEGTGGGYEQYF
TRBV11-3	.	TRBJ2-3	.	TGTGCCAGCAGCTTAGATGACAGCGCTACGCAGTATTTT	CASSLDDSATQYF
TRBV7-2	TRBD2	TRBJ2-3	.	TGTGCCAGCAGCTTAACCGGGGGCGGGGGGCGCACAGATACGCAGTATTTT	CASSLTGGGGRTDTQYF
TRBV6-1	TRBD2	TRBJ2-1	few	TGTGCCAGCAGTGGAAGACTAGCGGGGTCCATCGGTAATGAGCAGTTCTTC	CASSGRLAGSIGNEQFF
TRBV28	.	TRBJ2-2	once	TGTGCCAGCAGGCTTGGGGGGGGCGGCGGCGGGGAGCTGTTTTTT	CASRLGGGGGGELFF
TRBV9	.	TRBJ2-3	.	TGTGCCAGCAGCGTAGAAGTAGCAGATACGCAGTATTTT	CASSVEVADTQYF
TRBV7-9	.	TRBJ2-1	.	TGTGCCAGCAGCCGTTTCGGGAATGAGCAGTTCTTC	CASSRFGNEQFF